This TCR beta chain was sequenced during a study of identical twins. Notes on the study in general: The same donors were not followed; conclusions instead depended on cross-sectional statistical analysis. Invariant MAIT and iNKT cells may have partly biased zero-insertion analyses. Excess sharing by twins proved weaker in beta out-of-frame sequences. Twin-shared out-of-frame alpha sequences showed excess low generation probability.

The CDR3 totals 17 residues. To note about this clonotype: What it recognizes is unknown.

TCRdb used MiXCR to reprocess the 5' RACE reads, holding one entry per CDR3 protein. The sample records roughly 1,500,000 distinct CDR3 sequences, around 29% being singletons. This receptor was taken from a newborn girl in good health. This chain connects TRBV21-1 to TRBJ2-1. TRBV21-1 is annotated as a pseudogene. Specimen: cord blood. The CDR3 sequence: CASSLKGRRSSYNEQFF. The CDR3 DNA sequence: TGTGCCAGCAGCCTCAAAGGACGACGGAGCTCCTACAATGAGCAGTTCTTC.